The 25 T cell receptor beta chains below come from one sample, sequenced in a study of OX40 agonist ivuxolimab in advanced cancers. Here immunoSEQ multiplex PCR was the method, and the copy in TCRdb shows in-frame clones only, minus some. The profile covers 50,000 to 70,000 clones, with about 81% appearing a single time and approximately 2% taken by the ten largest. This sample comprised CD4+ or CD8+ T cells sorted from blood, obtained in a trial of the OX40 agonist ivuxolimab. The source is an adult with an advanced solid tumor such as melanoma, head and neck, liver or kidney cancer.

Only a few counts were recorded for this clone. The chain employs TRBV5-1 and TRBJ1-6, with a weak D call TRBD1 (5 bases). Germline V gene lookup returns CDR1 SGHRS and CDR2 YFSETQ. Trimming took 4 bases from V and 9 from J, leaving 14 bases between them. The CDR3 consists of 14 residues. The chain's CDR3 is CASSTGTMGSPLHF. The CDR3 region has the DNA TGCGCCAGCAGCACCGGGACTATGGGTTCACCCCTCCACTTT.

V and J are TRBV28 and TRBJ1-2; D is unresolved. Trimming cost V 6 bases and J 6 bases, with 11 bases left between them. CDR1 and CDR2 (germline): MDHEN, SYDVKM. The CDR3 consists of 12 residues. The CDR3 bases are TGTGCCAGCAGGAAGGACGCGGATGGCTACACCTTC. Translation: CASRKDADGYTF.

V gene TRBV7-8 combines with J gene TRBJ2-7; maybe TRBD1 (6 bases). Trimming took 0 bases from V and 4 from J, leaving 10 bases between them. The CDR3 sequence is 14 residues long. Germline CDR1 SGHVS, CDR2 FQNEAQ. This CDR3 is CASSLAARGYEQYF. CDR3 sequence (DNA): TGTGCCAGCAGCTTAGCGGCCAGGGGTTACGAGCAGTACTTC.

This clone showed up just a few times. V is TRBV6-1 and J is TRBJ2-2; D remains ambiguous. V was clipped by 4 bases and J by 4 bases, with 10 bases between them. Germline V gene sequence: CDR1 MNHNS, CDR2 SASEGT. The CDR3 has 14 residues. As DNA, the CDR3 is TGTGCCAGCAGTGGGCTCCTGGTCACCGGGGAGCTGTTTTTT. Amino acid sequence: CASSGLLVTGELFF.

This clone was observed a few times. The chain carries TRBV19 and TRBJ1-1; D not certain. Trimming pared 7 bases from V and 6 bases from J, leaving 15 bases between. The CDR3 is 13 amino acids. Germline V CDR1 and CDR2: LNHDA, SQIVND (reference sequence). The DNA of the CDR3 is TGTGCCAGTACCCTGTATACGCGGGCTGAAGCTTTCTTT. This translates into CASTLYTRAEAFF.

The genes are TRBV19 and TRBJ2-3; 7 bases fit TRBD2. Germline V gene sequence: CDR1 LNHDA, CDR2 SQIVND (reference sequence). V was pared by 0 bases and J by 6 bases, with 12 bases of the junction left unmatched. The CDR3 sequence is 17 residues long. CDR3 sequence reads: CASSIDLGGTTRDTQYF. The CDR3 bases are TGTGCCAGTAGTATAGATCTAGGAGGGACTACAAGGGATACGCAGTATTTT.

This chain uses TRBV6-1 with TRBJ1-5, with TRBD1 identical over 9 bases. This CDR3 contains 17 residues. Trimming took 3 bases from V and 6 from J; bases not matched to a gene: 12. CDR1 and CDR2 from the germline V gene are MNHNS and SASEGT. The CDR3 DNA follows: TGTGCCAGCAGTGATACAGGGGGCAAAAAGGGTAGTCAGCCCCAGCATTTT. This encodes CASSDTGGKKGSQPQHF.

The genes are TRBV29-1 and TRBJ2-5, with D possibly TRBD1 on 6 matching bases. The ends were cut back, 2 bases at V and 3 bases at J, with 16 bases in the middle. Germline CDR1 SQVTM, CDR2 ANQGSEA. The CDR3 totals 15 residues. The CDR3 region is CSVESLQGRKETQYF. In DNA, the CDR3 is TGCAGCGTTGAAAGTCTACAGGGTCGGAAAGAGACCCAGTACTTC.

The V gene is TRBV13, the J gene TRBJ2-1; TRBD2 agrees at 8 bases. The V and J ends lost 6 bases and 5 bases, in that order; junction bases with no gene match: 6. This CDR3 region has 14 residues. Looked up from germline, CDR1 is PRHDT and CDR2 is FYEKMQ (reference sequence). The CDR3 DNA is TGTGCCAGCAGAATGGGACTAGGACACAATGAGCAGTTCTTC. Translating it yields CASRMGLGHNEQFF.

The chain combines TRBV6-6 with TRBJ1-6, with D unclear. Germline assignment: CDR1 MNHNY and CDR2 SVGAGI (reference sequence). The CDR3 is made up of 11 amino acids. Trimming stripped 8 bases from V and 10 bases from J, with 9 bases between. CDR3 nucleotides: TGTGCCAGCGGCCAGAGGTCACCCCTCCACTTT. As protein: CASGQRSPLHF.

V gene TRBV11-3 combines with J gene TRBJ1-5; D is undetermined. CDR1 is SGHNT, CDR2 YENEEA, per germline. The CDR3 length is 12 residues. Trimming shortened V by 2 bases and J by 6 bases, and 5 bases separated the two germline ends. The CDR3 loop is CASSLYSQPQHF. The CDR3 bases are TGTGCCAGCAGCTTATATAGTCAGCCCCAGCATTTT. The variable domain in full, completed from reference TRBV11-3 and TRBJ1-5, reads EAGVVQSPRYKIIEKKQPVAFWCNPISGHNTLYWYLQNLGQGPELLIRYENEEAVDDSQLPKDRFSAERLKGVDSTLKIQPAELGDSAVYLCASSLYSQPQHFGDGTRLSIL.

The rearrangement links TRBV19 to TRBJ1-2; D possibly corresponds to TRBD1 (5 bases). The CDR3 runs to 13 residues. Germline lookup yields CDR1 LNHDA and CDR2 SQIVND (reference sequence). V lost 3 bases, J lost 6 bases, and 11 bases lay in between. The CDR3 bases are TGTGCCAGTAGTATGATCGGGACGGATGGCTACACCTTC. Translated: CASSMIGTDGYTF.

The gene calls are TRBV9 and TRBJ2-2; the match to TRBD2 covers 11 bases. The ends lost 0 bases at V and 1 base at J; junction bases unmatched: 2. The CDR3 extends over 17 amino acids. CDR1 is SGDLS and CDR2 is YYNGEE in the germline V gene. In DNA, the CDR3 is TGTGCCAGCAGCGTAGTCGGGACTAGCGGGAACACCGGGGAGCTGTTTTTT. Amino acid sequence: CASSVVGTSGNTGELFF.

The chain carries TRBV28 and TRBJ2-7; D gene unclear. Trimming removed 3 bases from V and 0 bases from J, with 9 bases in between. From germline, CDR1 is MDHEN and CDR2 SYDVKM. This CDR3 region has 14 residues. CDR3 residues: CASSLSGSSYEQYF. The CDR3 DNA follows: TGTGCCAGCAGTTTGTCAGGCAGCTCCTACGAGCAGTACTTC.

The chain joins TRBV6-1 to TRBJ1-2; D is unresolved. Germline lookup yields CDR1 MNHNS and CDR2 SASEGT. The CDR3 is 14 amino acids. With 2 bases removed from V and 4 bases from J, the gap between germline ends came to 11 bases. In nucleotides, the CDR3 is TGTGCCAGCAGTGAACCGAGGGTTCTCTATGGCTACACCTTC. As protein: CASSEPRVLYGYTF.

The chain employs TRBV9 and TRBJ2-7, with 7 bases lining up with TRBD1. The CDR3 is 15 amino acids. With V trimmed by 0 bases and J by 1 base, 4 bases remained unmatched. Per germline, CDR1 SGDLS and CDR2 YYNGEE. CDR3 in amino acids: CASSVDGTVSYEQYF. The CDR3 DNA reads as TGTGCCAGCAGCGTAGACGGGACAGTTTCCTACGAGCAGTACTTC.

V gene TRBV7-3 combines with J gene TRBJ2-3, with unresolved D. The CDR3 sequence is 13 residues long. V was cut by 4 bases and J by 2 bases, with 7 bases left in between. Germline V gene lookup returns CDR1 SGHTA and CDR2 FQGTGA. The CDR3 is CASSSELTDTQYF. The CDR3 region has the DNA TGTGCCAGCAGCTCGGAACTCACAGATACGCAGTATTTT.

The chain employs TRBV5-4 and TRBJ2-1, with D perhaps being TRBD1 or TRBD2 (5 bases each). This CDR3 has 15 amino acids. Germline loops: CDR1 SGHNT, CDR2 YYREEE (reference sequence). Trimming took off 4 bases at V and 3 bases at J, with 14 bases between the two ends. Here the CDR3 DNA reads TGTGCCAGCAGCGGGGACCCTAGTGGCTACAATGAGCAGTTCTTC. Translated: CASSGDPSGYNEQFF.

This chain joins TRBV11-2 and TRBJ2-7, with 8 nucleotides matching TRBD1. With V trimmed by 5 bases and J by 3 bases, 6 bases remained unmatched. This CDR3 comprises 14 residues. Germline values: CDR1 SGHAT, CDR2 FQNNGV. The CDR3 DNA sequence: TGTGCCAGCAGCCCCGGGACAGGCCTCTACGAGCAGTACTTC. The encoded protein is CASSPGTGLYEQYF.

This clone came up once. The rearrangement joins TRBV6-1 to TRBJ2-5, with unresolved D. TRBJ2-7 explains the end of the DNA better; the J call may be wrong. In germline, CDR1 is MNHNS, CDR2 SASEGT. This CDR3 has 12 amino acids. The CDR3 protein is CASRGNTYEQYF. CDR3 nucleotide sequence: TGTGCCAGCAGAGGGAATACCTACGAGCAGTACTTC.

The gene calls are TRBV28 and TRBJ2-7; TRBD2 aligns across 10 bases. CDR3 length: 14 amino acids. Trimming cost V 7 bases and J 4 bases; bases outside gene matches: 7. The V gene's germline CDR1 is MDHEN and CDR2 SYDVKM. CDR3 bases: TGTGCCAGCATCCCTAGCGGGAGTTCGTACGAGCAGTACTTC. This encodes CASIPSGSSYEQYF.

The chain recombines TRBV11-3 with TRBJ2-7; D uncertain. CDR3 length: 15 residues. Trimming removed 1 base from V and 0 bases from J, with 10 bases in between. Germline assignment: CDR1 SGHNT and CDR2 YENEEA. In DNA, the CDR3 is TGTGCCAGCAGCTTAGCTGCAGGTAGCTCCTACGAGCAGTACTTC. Encoded protein: CASSLAAGSSYEQYF.

This chain uses TRBV11-3 with TRBJ2-1, with TRBD2 matching over 7 bases. The germline gives CDR1 SGHNT, CDR2 YENEEA. The V gene end was trimmed by 4 bases and the J gene end by 5 bases; junction bases not matched to a gene: 5. This CDR3 is built from 14 residues. The CDR3 loop is CASSSGGPDNEQFF. The CDR3 DNA reads TGTGCCAGCAGCTCGGGGGGACCAGACAATGAGCAGTTCTTC.

In regard to this clone: The same CDR3 is also encoded by other DNA sequences in this sample. V and J are TRBV4-1 and TRBJ2-1; D remains ambiguous. Between the trimmed V and J ends, which lost 1 base and 7 bases, there was a span of 5 bases. The CDR3 covers 12 residues. Germline-derived CDR1 and CDR2 are MGHRA and YSYEKL. The DNA for the CDR3 is TGCGCCAGCAGCCAAGTAGGTAATGAGCAGTTCTTC. It encodes CASSQVGNEQFF.

The rearrangement joins TRBV11-2 to TRBJ1-2; D uncertain. Germline values: CDR1 SGHAT, CDR2 FQNNGV. Trimming took 4 bases from V and 1 from J, leaving 16 bases between them. CDR3 length: 16 residues. Written as DNA, the CDR3 is TGTGCCAGCAGCTGGAGAGAGGGAGACCGTAACTATGGCTACACCTTC. This encodes CASSWREGDRNYGYTF.